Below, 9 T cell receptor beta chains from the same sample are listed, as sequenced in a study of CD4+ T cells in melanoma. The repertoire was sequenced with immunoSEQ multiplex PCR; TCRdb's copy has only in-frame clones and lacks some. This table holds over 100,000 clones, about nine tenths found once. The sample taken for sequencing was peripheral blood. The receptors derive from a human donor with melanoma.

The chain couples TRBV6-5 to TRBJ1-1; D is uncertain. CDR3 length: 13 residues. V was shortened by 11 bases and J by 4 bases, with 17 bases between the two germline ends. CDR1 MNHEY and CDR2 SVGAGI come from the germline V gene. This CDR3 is CAGHAGFSTEAFF. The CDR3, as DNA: TGTGCCGGCCATGCGGGGTTTTCCACTGAAGCTTTCTTT.

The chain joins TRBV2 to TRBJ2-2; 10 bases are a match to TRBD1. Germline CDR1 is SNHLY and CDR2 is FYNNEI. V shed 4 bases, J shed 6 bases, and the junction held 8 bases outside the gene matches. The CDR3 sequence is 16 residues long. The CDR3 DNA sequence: TGTGCCAGCAGTGTAAGACAGGGGGCTGTCGCCGGGGAGCTGTTTTTT. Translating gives CASSVRQGAVAGELFF.

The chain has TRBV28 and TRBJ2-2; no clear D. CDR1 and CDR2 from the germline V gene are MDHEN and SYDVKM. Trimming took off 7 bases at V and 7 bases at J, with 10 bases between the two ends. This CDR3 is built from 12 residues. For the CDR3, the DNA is TGTGCCAGCACTTCCCCGGGCGGGGAGCTGTTTTTT. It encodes CASTSPGGELFF.

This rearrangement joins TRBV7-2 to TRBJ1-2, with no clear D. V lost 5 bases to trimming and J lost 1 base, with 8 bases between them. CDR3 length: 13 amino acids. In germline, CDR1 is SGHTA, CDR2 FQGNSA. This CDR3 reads CASSEDRNYGYTF. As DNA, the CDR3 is TGTGCCAGCAGCGAGGACCGTAACTATGGCTACACCTTC.

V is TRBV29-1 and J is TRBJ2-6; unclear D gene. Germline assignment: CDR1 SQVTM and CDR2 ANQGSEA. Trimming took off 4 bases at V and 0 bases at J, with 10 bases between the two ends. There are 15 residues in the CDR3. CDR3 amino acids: CSVVGGFSGANVLTF. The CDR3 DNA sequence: TGCAGCGTTGTCGGCGGATTCTCTGGGGCCAACGTCCTGACTTTC.

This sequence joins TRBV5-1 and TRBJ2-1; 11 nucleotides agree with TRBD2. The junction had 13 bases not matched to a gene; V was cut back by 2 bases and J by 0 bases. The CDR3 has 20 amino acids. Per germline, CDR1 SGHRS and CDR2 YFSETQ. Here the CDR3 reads CASSLPTSGVTSRSYNEQFF. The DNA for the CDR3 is TGCGCCAGCAGCTTACCGACTAGCGGGGTTACCAGTCGCTCCTACAATGAGCAGTTCTTC.

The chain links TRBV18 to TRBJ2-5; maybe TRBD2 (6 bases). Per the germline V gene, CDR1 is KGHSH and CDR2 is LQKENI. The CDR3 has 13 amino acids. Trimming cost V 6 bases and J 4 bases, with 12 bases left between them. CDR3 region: CASSLNGGETQYF. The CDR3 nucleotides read TGTGCCAGCTCTTTGAACGGGGGAGAGACCCAGTACTTC.

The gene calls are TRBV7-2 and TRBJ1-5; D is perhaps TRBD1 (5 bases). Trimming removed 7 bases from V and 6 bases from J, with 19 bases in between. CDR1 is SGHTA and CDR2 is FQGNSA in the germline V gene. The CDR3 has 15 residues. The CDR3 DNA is TGTGCCAGCAATTACGCGGGGGGTTTTGCTCAGCCCCAGCATTTT. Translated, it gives CASNYAGGFAQPQHF.

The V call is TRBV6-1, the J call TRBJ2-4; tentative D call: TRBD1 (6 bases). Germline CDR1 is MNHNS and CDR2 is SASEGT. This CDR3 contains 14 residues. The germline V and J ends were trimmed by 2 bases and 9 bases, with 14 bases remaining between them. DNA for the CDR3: TGTGCCAGCAGTGAATCAGGGGAGCGAAGCATTCAGTACTTC. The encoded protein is CASSESGERSIQYF.